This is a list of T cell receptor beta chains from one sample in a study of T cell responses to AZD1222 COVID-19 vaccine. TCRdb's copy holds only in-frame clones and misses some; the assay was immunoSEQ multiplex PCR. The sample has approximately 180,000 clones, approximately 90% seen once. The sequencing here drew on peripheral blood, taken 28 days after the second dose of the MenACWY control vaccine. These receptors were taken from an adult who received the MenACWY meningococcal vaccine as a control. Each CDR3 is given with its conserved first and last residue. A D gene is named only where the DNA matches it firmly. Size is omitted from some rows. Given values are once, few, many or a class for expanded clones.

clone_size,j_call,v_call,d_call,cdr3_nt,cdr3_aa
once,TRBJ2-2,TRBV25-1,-,TGTGCCAGCAGTGAGGATAGGGGGACCGGGGAGCTGTTTTTT,CASSEDRGTGELFF
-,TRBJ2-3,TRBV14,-,TGTGCCAGCAGCCAAGAAATTAAAGGGACGGATAGGACAGATACGCAGTATTTT,CASSQEIKGTDRTDTQYF
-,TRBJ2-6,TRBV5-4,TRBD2,TGTGCCAGCAGCCGAACCGGGACTAGCTTTTCTGGGGCCAACGTCCTGACTTTC,CASSRTGTSFSGANVLTF
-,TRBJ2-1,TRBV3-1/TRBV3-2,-,TGTGCCAGCAGCCAGGAGAATAAGAATGAGCAGTTCTTC,CASSQENKNEQFF
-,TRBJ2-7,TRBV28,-,TGTGCCAGCAGTTTAGGGCATTCAGGGGCCTACGAGCAGTACTTC,CASSLGHSGAYEQYF
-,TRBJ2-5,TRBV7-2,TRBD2,TGTGCCAGCAGCCGCCGCCGTCCGACACTAGCGGGGGGGGAGACCCAGTACTTC,CASSRRRPTLAGGETQYF
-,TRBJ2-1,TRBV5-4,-,TGTGCCAGCAGCTTGCGTACTCTCTCCTACAATGAGCAGTTCTTC,CASSLRTLSYNEQFF
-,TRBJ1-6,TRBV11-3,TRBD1,TGTGCCAGCAGCCCACAGGGGTCGAATTCACCCCTCCACTTT,CASSPQGSNSPLHF
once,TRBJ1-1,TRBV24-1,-,TGTGCCACCAGTGTAGAGGACAAGGACACTGAAGCTTTCTTT,CATSVEDKDTEAFF
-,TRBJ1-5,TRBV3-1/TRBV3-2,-,TGTGCCAGCAGCCCCCCTGGGTATCAGCCCCAGCATTTT,CASSPPGYQPQHF
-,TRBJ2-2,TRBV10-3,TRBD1,TGTGCCATCAGTCCGGGACAGTCTATGAACACCGGGGAGCTGTTTTTT,CAISPGQSMNTGELFF
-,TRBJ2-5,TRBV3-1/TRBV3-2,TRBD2,TGTGCCAGCAGCCTTAGCGGGAGCGGAGAGACCCAGTACTTC,CASSLSGSGETQYF
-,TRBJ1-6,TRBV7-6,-,TGTGCCAGCAGCTTAGGAGGAACCTATAATTCACCCCTCCACTTT,CASSLGGTYNSPLHF
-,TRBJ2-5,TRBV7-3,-,TGTGCCAGCAGCTCCTATTTCCAGCAGACCCAGTACTTC,CASSSYFQQTQYF
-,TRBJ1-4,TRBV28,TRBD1,TGTGCCAGCAGTGTAGGGGGGACAGGGGCAGAAAAACTGTTTTTT,CASSVGGTGAEKLFF
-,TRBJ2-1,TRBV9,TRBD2,TGTGCCAGCAGCGATCCTAGCGGACTTTACAATGAGCAGTTCTTC,CASSDPSGLYNEQFF
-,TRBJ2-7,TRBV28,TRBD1,TGTGCCAGCAGTTTGCCAGGGGGCGGGCTGATCTACGAGCAGTACTTC,CASSLPGGGLIYEQYF
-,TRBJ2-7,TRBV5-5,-,TGTGCCAGCAGCTTGCAGGGGAGCTCCTACGAGCAGTACTTC,CASSLQGSSYEQYF
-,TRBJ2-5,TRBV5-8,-,TGTGCCAGCAAGGGGCAGGAAGAGACCCAGTACTTC,CASKGQEETQYF
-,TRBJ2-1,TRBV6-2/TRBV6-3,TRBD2,TGTGCCAGCAGCCGAACTAGCGGGACCTACAATGAGCAGTTCTTC,CASSRTSGTYNEQFF
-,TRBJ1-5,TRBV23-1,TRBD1,TGCGCCAGCAGCCCCGACAGGGACCGCCTTAGCAATCAGCCCCAGCATTTT,CASSPDRDRLSNQPQHF
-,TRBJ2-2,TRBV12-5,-,TGTGCTAGTGGTTTTGGGCTTAACACCGGGGAGCTGTTTTTT,CASGFGLNTGELFF
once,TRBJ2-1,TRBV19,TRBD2,TGTGCCAGTAGTATCCTAGCGGGAGGGGTTTCCTACAATGAGCAGTTCTTC,CASSILAGGVSYNEQFF
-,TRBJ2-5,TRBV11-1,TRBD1,TGTGCCAGCAGCAGCCAACAGGGGGTGGTCAGAGAGACCCAGTACTTC,CASSSQQGVVRETQYF
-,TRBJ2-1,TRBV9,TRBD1,TGTGCCAGCAGCATAGGGACAGGCTCCTACAATGAGCAGTTCTTC,CASSIGTGSYNEQFF
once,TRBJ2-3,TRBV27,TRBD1,TGTGCCAGCAGTGCCACAGGGGCAGATACGCAGTATTTT,CASSATGADTQYF
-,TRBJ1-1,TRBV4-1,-,TGCGCCAGCAGTAAATCCACTGAAGCTTTCTTT,CASSKSTEAFF
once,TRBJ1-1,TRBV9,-,TGTGCCAGCAGCTACCGGGGCTTAGGGGACACTGAAGCTTTCTTT,CASSYRGLGDTEAFF
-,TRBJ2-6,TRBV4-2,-,TGTGCCAGCAGCCAAGTCCCCAACTCTGGGGCCAACGTCCTGACTTTC,CASSQVPNSGANVLTF
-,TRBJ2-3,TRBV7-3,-,TGTGCCAGCAGCTTAGCGTTCACAGATACGCAGTATTTT,CASSLAFTDTQYF
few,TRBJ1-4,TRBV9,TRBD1,TGTGCCAGCAGCGTAGCGGGACAGGCGAATGAAAAACTGTTTTTT,CASSVAGQANEKLFF
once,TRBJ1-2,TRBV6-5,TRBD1,TGTGCCAGCAGTTACCGGACAGGAATGTATGGCTACACCTTC,CASSYRTGMYGYTF
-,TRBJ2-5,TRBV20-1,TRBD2,TGCAGTGCTAGTCGACTAGCGGGAGGACGCCAAGAGACCCAGTACTTC,CSASRLAGGRQETQYF
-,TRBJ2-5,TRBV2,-,TGTGCCAGCAGTGTCCCTAGCTTGGAAGAGACCCAGTACTTC,CASSVPSLEETQYF